This record looks at one TCR beta chain sequence and its context. Its antigen is still unknown. No per-base quality is available; no much larger clone lies one base away. These data originate in a study of blood T cell repertoires in COVID-19 (dated by TCRdb to the early 2020s). Regarding the research as a whole: The collaborator samples originated in the United States, Italy and Spain and spanned the acute and convalescent phases of COVID-19. The prospective study material was composed of cDNA or gDNA derived from T cells, B-cell-depleted T cells, or PBMCs. The dataset comprised deeply sampled blood TCRbeta repertoires from subjects exposed to, actively infected with, or recovered from COVID-19. The repertoires were made available in a free public database intended to serve as a resource for research on the immune response to SARS-CoV-2. The samples were drawn from two sources: the first 160 participants of the ongoing ImmuneRACE study, and some 1,300 subjects contributed by 6 global collaborators. A de-identified subject ID, COVID-19 status, age in years and sex were almost always included in the sample metadata. Where HLA class I and class II types were available, the types were taken from metadata supplied by the sample provider, not from assay-based typing. What the study reported, not specific to this receptor: Clinical and demographic metadata were provided uncurated, with the amount varying by source and participant.

TCRbeta CDR3 regions were amplified from genomic DNA by means of the immunoSEQ Assay, a bias-controlled multiplex PCR. In the original analysis: The number of nucleated cells in each sample was estimated from the amplification of reference gene primers within the assay. To quantify the absolute abundance of each unique TCRbeta CDR3 rearrangement, sequence reads were collapsed and filtered. For each sample, productive Simpson clonality was calculated as the square root of Simpson's diversity index across productive rearrangements. TCRdb provides this immuneACCESS table in a form limited to in-frame rearrangements. Some clones are lacking; in checked studies, under half of them reflect an unresolved V gene, and why the rest are absent is not known. The V and J calls and clone size were taken over from that table, and D and trimming were inferred from the DNA. A total of a few hundred thousand clones appear in this sample, nearly 90% of them only once. Jointly, the top ten make up 2.9% of the sample.

Enrolling through a virtual design, the prospective study's participants ranged in age from roughly 18 to 95 years and lived across approximately 25 United States geographic areas. In the prospective study, participants were assigned to cohorts based on the clinical history participants reported in a screening survey and a study questionnaire. Exposed participants had been in contact, within 2 weeks of entering the study, with a person who had a PCR-confirmed or clinician-diagnosed case of COVID-19. Mobile phlebotomists in the prospective study collected whole blood, serum and a nasopharyngeal or oropharyngeal swab from every participant. Additional blood draws and questionnaires over an approximately two-month period could optionally be provided by prospective study participants. Blood samples from the prospective study were shipped frozen or at room temperature prior to DNA extraction. The V and J ends are trimmed by 2 bases and 0 bases, leaving 12 bases between them. The CDR3 contains 16 residues, cysteine and phenylalanine counted. Here the CDR3 DNA is all that survives: 48 bases in frame from base 1. As encoded in the germline V gene, CDR1 is KGHDR while CDR2 is SFDVKD.

In this chain, TRBV24-1 is recombined with TRBJ2-5, with TRBD2 tentatively as D gene (6 bases match). This TCR derives from a woman aged 45-65 years who had been exposed to COVID-19. The sequencing sample was made of PBMCs or T cells enriched from blood (not recorded which). The sequenced DNA is TGTGCCACCAGTGATTCAGCTAGCGCCTACCAAGAGACCCAGTACTTC. Its translation reads: CATSDSASAYQETQYF.